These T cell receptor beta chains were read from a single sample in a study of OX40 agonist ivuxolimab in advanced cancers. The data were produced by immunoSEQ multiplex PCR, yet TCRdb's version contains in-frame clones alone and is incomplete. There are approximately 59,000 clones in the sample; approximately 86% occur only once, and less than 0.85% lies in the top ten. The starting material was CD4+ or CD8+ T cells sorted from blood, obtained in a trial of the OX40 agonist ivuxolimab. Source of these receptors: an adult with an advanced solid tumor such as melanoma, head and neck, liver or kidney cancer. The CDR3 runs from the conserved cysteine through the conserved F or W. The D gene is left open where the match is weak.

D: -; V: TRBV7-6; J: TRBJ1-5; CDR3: CASSLGQSNQPQHF
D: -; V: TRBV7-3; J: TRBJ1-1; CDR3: CASSPWAFAGLDTEAFF
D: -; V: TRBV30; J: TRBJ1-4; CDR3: CAWTPLEVVNEKLFF
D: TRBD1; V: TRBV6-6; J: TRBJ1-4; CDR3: CASSYSDRDEKLFF
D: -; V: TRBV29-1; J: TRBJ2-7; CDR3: CSVEGGHEQYF
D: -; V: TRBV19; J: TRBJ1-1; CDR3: CASSIDRRTEAFF
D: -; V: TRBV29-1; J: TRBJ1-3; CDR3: CSALTGPISGNTIYF
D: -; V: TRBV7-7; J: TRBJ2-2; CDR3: CASSSQGTGELFF
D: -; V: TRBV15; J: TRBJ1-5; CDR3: CATSRETGINQPQHF
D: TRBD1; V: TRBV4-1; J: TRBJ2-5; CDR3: CASSQDMADRAVGAQYF
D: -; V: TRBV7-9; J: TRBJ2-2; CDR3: CASSSHAGELFF
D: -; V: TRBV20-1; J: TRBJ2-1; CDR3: CSVYRRNEQFF
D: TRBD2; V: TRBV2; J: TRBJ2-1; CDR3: CASSSGLAGREQFF
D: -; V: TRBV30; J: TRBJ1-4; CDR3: CAWNVAPPALFF
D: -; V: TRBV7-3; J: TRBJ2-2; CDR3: CASRMGLPNTGELFF
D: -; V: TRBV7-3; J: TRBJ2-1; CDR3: CASSLTAFNEQFF
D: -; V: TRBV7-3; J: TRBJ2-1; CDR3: CASSLRTGRNEQFF
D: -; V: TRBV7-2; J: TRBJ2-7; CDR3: CASSLEGSAYEQYF
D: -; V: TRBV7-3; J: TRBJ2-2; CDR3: CASSLNGELFF
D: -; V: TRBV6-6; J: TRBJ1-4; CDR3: CASSYRNEKLFF
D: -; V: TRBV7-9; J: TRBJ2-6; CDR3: CASSPGSGANVLTF
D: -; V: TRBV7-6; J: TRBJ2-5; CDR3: CASSFARSRGETQYF
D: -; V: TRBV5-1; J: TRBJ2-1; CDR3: CASSFSGPYNEQFF
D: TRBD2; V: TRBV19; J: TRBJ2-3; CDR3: CASSMVAGGSDTQYF
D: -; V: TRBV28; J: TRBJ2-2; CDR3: CASSFSGTGELFF
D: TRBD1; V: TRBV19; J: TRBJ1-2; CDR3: CASKDRGHNYGYTF
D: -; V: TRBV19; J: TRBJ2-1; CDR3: CASSMGGGRVYNEQFF
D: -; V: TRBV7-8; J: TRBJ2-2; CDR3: CASSLAGGPFGGELFF
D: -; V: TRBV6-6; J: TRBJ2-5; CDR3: CASSLLRRGETQYF
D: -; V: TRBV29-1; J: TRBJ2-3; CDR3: CSGYNRPNTQYF
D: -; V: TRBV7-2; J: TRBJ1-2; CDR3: CASSLGAGGVYGYTF
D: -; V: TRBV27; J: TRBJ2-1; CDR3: CASSLRTYNEQFF
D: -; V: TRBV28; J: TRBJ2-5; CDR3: CASSRDLNQETQYF
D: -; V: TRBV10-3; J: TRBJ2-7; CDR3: CAISEMTGTGTYEQYF
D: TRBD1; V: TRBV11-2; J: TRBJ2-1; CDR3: CASSFRGQGNEQFF
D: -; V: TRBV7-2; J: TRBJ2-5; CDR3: CASSSTGETQYF
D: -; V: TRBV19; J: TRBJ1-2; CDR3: CATNDRTYANYGYTF
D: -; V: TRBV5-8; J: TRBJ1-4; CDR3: CASSPGDRREKLFF
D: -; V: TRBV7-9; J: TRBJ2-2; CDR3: CASTQVSTGELFF
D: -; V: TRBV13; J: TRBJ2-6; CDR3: CASSGGANVLTF
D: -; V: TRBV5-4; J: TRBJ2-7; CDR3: CASSLGGRRDEQYF
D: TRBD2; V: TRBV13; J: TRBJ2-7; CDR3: CASSFLVPLAGGSYEQYF
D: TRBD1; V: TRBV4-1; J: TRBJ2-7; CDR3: CASSRVDRDPRGEQYF
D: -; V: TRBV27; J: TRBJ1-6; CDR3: CASKTGTQNSPLHF
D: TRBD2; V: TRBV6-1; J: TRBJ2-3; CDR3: CASRLAGGTDTQYF
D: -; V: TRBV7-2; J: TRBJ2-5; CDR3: CASSGDKRKETQYF
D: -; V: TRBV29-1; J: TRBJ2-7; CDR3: CSVEDGSYEQYF
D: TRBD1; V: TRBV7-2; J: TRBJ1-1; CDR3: CASSPRQGAEAFF
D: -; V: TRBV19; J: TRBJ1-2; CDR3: CASSMALGTHYGYTF
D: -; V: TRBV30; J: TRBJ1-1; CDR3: CAWSADRVAEAFF
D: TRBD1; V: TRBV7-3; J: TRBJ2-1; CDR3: CASSLDRGANEQFF
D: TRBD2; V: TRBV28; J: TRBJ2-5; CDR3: CASSYRGSMGYETQYF
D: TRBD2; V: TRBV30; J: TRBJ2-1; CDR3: CAWRTSGRSKQFF
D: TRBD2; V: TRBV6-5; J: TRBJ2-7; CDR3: CASSYRTSGPYEQYF
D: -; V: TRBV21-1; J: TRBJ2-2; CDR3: CASSKGDRGTGELFF
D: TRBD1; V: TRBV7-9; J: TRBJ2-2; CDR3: CASSRDRGRFGELFF
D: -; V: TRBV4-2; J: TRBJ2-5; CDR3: CASSRDLETQYF
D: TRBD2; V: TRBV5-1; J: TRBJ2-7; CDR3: CASSLQTSGRALSYEQYF